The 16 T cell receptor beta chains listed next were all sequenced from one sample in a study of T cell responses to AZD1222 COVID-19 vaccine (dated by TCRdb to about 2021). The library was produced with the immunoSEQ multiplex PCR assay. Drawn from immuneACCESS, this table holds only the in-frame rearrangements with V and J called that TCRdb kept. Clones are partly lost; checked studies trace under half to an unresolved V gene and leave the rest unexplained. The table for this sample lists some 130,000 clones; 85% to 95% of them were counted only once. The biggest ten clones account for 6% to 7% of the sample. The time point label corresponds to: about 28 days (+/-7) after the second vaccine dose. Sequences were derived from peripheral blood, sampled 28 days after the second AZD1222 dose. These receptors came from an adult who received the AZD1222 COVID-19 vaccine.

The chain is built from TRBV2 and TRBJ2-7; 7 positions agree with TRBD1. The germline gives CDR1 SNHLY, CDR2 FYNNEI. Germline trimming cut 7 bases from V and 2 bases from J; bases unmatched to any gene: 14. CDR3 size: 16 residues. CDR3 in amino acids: CASTLYRGVRAYEQYF. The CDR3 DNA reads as TGTGCCAGCACACTATACAGGGGTGTTAGGGCCTACGAGCAGTACTTC.

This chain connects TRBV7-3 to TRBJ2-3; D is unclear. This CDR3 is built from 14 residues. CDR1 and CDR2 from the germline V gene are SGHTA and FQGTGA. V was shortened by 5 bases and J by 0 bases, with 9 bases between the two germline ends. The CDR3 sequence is CASSPDSSTDTQYF. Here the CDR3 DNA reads TGTGCCAGCAGCCCAGACTCTAGCACAGATACGCAGTATTTT.

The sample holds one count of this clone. This CDR3 is CASSSYDRGREQFF. DNA of the CDR3: TGTGCCAGCAGTTCCTACGACAGGGGCCGAGAGCAGTTCTTC. The gene calls are TRBV6-5 and TRBJ2-1; 8 bases are a match to TRBD1. The germline CDR1 and CDR2 sequences are MNHEY and SVGAGI. Trimming at V came to 4 bases and at J to 10 bases, leaving 9 bases not matched to a gene. The CDR3 length is 14 residues.

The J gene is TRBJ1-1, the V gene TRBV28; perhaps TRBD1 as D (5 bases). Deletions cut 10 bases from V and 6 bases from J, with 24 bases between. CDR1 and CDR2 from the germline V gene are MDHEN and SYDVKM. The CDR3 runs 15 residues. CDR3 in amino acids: CATGTGALNIPEAFF. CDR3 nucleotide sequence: TGTGCCACCGGAACAGGAGCCCTGAACATCCCTGAAGCTTTCTTT.

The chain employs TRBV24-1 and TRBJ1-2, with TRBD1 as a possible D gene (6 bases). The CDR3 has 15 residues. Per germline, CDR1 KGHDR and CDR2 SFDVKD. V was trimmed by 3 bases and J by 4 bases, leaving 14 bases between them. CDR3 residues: CATSDVGGQGYGYTF. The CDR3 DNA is TGTGCCACCAGTGATGTTGGGGGGCAGGGCTATGGCTACACCTTC.

The CDR3 coding sequence is TGTGCCAGCATTGACAGCCTGAACACTGAAGCTTTCTTT. This codes for CASIDSLNTEAFF. V and J are TRBV7-9 and TRBJ1-1; TRBD1 is a possible D gene (5 bases). CDR3 length: 13 residues. From germline, CDR1 is SEHNR and CDR2 FQNEAQ (reference sequence). V lost 7 bases and J 0 bases, leaving 9 bases between the germline ends.

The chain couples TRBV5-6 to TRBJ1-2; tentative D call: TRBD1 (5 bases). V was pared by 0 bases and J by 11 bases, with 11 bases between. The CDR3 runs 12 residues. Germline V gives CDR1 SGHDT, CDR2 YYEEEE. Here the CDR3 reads CASSLVQGEYTF. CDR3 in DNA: TGTGCCAGCAGCTTGGTGCAGGGCGAATACACCTTC.

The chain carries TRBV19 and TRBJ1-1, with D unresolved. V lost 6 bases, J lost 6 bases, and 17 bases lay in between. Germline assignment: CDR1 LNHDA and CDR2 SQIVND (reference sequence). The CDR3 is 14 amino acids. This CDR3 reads CASSTPGRGPEAFF. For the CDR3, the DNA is TGTGCCAGTAGCACTCCCGGACGAGGGCCTGAAGCTTTCTTT.

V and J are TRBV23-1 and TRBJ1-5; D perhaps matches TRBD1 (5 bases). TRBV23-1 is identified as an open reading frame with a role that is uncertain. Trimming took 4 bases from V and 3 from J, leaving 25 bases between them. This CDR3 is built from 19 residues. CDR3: CASSPALEVGGLFNQPQHF. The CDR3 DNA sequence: TGCGCCAGCAGTCCGGCCCTTGAAGTTGGGGGACTCTTCAATCAGCCCCAGCATTTT.

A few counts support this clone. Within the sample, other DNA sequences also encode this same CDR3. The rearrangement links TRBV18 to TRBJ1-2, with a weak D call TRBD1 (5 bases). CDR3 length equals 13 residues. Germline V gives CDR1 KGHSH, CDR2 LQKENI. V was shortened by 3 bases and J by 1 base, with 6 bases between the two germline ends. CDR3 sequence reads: CASSPGDNYGYTF. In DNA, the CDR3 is TGTGCCAGCTCACCGGGGGATAACTATGGCTACACCTTC.

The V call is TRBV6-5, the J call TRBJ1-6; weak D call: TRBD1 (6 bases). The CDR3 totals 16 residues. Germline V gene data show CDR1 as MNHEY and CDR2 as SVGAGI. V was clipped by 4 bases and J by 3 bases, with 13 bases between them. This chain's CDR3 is CASSLGAGDYNSPLHF. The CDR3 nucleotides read TGTGCCAGCAGTTTGGGGGCAGGCGACTATAATTCACCCCTCCACTTT.

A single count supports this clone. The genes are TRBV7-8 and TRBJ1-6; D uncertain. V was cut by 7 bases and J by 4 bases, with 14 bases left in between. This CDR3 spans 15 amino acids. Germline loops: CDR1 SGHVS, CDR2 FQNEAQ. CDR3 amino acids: CASILGSAYNSPLHF. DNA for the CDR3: TGTGCCAGCATTCTGGGGAGTGCATATAATTCACCCCTCCACTTT.

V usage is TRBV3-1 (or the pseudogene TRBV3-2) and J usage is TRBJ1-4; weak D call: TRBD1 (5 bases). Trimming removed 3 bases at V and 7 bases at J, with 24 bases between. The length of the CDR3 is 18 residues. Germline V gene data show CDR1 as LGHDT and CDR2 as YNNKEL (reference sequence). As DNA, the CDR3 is TGTGCCAGCAGCCAGGGGAGGGGTGGTCTTCGAAGGGGTGAAAAACTGTTTTTT. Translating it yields CASSQGRGGLRRGEKLFF.

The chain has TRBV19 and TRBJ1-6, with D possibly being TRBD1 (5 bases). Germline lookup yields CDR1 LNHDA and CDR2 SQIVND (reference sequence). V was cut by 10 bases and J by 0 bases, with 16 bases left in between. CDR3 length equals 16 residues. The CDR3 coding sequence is TGTGCCAAGGTTGGGACCGCGAGCTCCTATAATTCACCCCTCCACTTT. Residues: CAKVGTASSYNSPLHF. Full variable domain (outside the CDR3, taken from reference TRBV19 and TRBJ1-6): DGGITQSPKYLFRKEGQNVTLSCEQNLNHDAMYWYRQDPGQGLRLIYYSQIVNDFQKGDIAEGYSVSREKKESFPLTVTSAQKNPTAFYLCAKVGTASSYNSPLHFGNGTRLTVT.

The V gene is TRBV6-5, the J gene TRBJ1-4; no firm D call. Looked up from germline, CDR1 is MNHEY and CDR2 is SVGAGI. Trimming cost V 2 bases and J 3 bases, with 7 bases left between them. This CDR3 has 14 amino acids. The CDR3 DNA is TGTGCCAGCAGTTACGGAATGGCTAATGAAAAACTGTTTTTT. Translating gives CASSYGMANEKLFF.

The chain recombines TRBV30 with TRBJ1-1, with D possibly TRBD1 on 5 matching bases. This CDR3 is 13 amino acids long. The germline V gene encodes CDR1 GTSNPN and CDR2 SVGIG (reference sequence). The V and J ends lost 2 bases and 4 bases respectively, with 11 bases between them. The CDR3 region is CAWSHGGGTEAFF. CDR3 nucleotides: TGTGCCTGGAGTCATGGGGGAGGCACTGAAGCTTTCTTT.